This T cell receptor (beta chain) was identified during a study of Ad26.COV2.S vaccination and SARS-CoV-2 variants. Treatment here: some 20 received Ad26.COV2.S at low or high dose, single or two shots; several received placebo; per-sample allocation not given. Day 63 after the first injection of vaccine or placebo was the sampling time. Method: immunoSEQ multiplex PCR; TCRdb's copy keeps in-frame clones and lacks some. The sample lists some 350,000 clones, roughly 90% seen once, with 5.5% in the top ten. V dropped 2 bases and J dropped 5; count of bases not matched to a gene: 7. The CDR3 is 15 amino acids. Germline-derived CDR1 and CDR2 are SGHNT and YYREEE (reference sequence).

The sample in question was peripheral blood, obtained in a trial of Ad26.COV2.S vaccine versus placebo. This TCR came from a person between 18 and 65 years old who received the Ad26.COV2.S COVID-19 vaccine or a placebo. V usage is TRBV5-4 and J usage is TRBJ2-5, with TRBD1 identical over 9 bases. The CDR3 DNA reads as TGTGCCAGCAGCTTCCCACAGGGGGCGGGCGAGACCCAGTACTTC. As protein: CASSFPQGAGETQYF.